What follows describes a single TCR beta chain. The sample is drawn from a study of OX40 agonist ivuxolimab in advanced cancers. Trimming pared 1 base from V and 7 bases from J, leaving 12 bases between. The CDR3 is 14 residues long. Germline values: CDR1 SGHKS, CDR2 YYEKEE (reference sequence). The repertoire was sequenced with immunoSEQ multiplex PCR; TCRdb's copy has only in-frame clones and lacks some. The table records almost 70,000 clones, 80% to 90% of them present only once. Sequenced here: CD4+ or CD8+ T cells sorted from blood, sampled in a trial of the OX40 agonist ivuxolimab. The chain links TRBV5-5 to TRBJ2-1, with D possibly matching TRBD2 (5 bases). The clonotype originates from an adult with an advanced solid tumor such as melanoma, head and neck, liver or kidney cancer. CDR3 protein: CASSLIGIGNEQFF. Here the CDR3 DNA reads TGTGCCAGCAGCTTGATCGGGATTGGGAATGAGCAGTTCTTC.